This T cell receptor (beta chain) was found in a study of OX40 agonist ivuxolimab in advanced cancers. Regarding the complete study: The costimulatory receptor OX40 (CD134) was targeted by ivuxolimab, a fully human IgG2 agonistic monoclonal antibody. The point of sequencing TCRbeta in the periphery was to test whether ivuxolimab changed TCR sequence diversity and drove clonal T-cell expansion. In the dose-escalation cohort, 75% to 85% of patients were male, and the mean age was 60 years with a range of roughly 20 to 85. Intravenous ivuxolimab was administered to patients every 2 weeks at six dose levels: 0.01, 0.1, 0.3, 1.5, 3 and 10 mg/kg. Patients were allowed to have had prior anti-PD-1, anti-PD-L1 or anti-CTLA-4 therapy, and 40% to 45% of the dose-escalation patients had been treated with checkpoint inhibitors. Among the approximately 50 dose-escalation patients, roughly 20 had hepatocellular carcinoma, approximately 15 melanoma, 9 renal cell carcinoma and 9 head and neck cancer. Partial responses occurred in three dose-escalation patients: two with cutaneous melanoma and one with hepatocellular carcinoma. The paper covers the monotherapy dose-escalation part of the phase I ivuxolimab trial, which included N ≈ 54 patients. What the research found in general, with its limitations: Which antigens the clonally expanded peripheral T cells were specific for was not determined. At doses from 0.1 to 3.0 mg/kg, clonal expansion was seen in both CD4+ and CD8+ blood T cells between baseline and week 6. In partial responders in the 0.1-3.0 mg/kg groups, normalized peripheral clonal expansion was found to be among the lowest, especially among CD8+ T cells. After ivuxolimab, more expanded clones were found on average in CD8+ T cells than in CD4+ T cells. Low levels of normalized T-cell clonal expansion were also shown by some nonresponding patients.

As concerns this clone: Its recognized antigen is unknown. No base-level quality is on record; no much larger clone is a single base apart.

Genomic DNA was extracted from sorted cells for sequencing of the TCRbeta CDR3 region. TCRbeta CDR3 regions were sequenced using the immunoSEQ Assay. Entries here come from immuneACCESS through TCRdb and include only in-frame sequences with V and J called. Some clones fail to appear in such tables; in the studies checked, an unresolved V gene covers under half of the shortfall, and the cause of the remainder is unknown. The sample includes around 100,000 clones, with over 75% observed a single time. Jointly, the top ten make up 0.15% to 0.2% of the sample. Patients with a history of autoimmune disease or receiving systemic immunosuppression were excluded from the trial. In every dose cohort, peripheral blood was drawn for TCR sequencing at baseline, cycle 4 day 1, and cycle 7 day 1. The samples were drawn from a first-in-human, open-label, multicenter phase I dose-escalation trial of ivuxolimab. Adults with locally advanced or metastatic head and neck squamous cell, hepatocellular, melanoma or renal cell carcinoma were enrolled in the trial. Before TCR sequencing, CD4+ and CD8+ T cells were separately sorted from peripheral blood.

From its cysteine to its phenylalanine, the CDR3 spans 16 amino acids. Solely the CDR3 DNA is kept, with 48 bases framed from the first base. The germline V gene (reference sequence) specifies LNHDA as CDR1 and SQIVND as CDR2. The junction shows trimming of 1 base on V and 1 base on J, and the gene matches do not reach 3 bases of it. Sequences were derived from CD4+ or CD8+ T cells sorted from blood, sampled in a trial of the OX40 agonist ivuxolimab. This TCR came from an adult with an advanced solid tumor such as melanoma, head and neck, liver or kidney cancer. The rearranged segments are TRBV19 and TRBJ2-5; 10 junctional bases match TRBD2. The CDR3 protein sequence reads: CASSIGSGRTQETQYF. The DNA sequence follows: TGTGCCAGTAGTATAGGTAGCGGGAGGACCCAAGAGACCCAGTACTTC.